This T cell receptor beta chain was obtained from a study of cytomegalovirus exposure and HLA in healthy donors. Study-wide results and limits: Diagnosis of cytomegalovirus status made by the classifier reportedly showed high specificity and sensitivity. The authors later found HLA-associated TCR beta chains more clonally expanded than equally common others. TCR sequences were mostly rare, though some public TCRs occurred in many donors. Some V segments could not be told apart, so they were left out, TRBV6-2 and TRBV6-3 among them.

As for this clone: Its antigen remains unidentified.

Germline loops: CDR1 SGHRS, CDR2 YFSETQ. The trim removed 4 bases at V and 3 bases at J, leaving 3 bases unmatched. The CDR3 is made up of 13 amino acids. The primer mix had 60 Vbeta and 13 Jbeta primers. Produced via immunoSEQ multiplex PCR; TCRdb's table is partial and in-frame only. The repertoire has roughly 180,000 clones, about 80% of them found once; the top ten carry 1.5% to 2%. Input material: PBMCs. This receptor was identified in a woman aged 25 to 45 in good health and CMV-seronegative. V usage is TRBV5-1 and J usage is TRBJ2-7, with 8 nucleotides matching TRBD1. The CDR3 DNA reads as TGCGCCAGCAGCACTGGACAGGGCTACGAGCAGTACTTC. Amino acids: CASSTGQGYEQYF. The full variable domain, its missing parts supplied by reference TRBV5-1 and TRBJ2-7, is KAGVTQTPRYLIKTRGQQVTLSCSPISGHRSVSWYQQTPGQGLQFLFEYFSETQRNKGNFPGRFSGRQFSNSRSEMNVSTLELGDSALYLCASSTGQGYEQYFGPGTRLTVT.